The 14 T cell receptor beta chains presented below share a single source sample, sequenced in a study of blood T cell repertoires in COVID-19. Repertoires were generated with immunoSEQ multiplex PCR, while TCRdb's copy carries only in-frame clones and drops some. The sample carries about 150,000 clones, more than 75% recorded once. The sequenced material came from peripheral blood. These receptors all stem from a woman aged 60 to 75 with COVID-19, enrolled during active disease.

The genes are TRBV5-6 and TRBJ1-6; TRBD1 aligns across 8 bases. The V and J ends lost 2 bases and 10 bases, in that order; junction bases with no gene match: 8. Germline V gene sequence: CDR1 SGHDT, CDR2 YYEEEE. The CDR3 is 15 amino acids. CDR3 loop: CASSFPDRERSPLHF. The CDR3 bases are TGTGCCAGCAGCTTCCCGGACAGGGAACGATCACCCCTCCACTTT.

This clone turned up a few times. The chain combines TRBV5-1 with TRBJ1-3, with D maybe TRBD1 (5 bases). The CDR3 has 17 residues. Germline V gives CDR1 SGHRS, CDR2 YFSETQ. V gave up 0 bases and J gave up 2 bases, with 15 bases separating them. CDR3 sequence (DNA): TGCGCCAGCAGCTTGGAAGGGGCAGGGAACACTGGAAACACCATATATTTT. Translated: CASSLEGAGNTGNTIYF.

DNA for the CDR3: TGTGCCACCAGTGATACGAGCGGGGGGGCCTTTAGCACAGATACGCAGTATTTT. It codes for CATSDTSGGAFSTDTQYF. The rearrangement uses TRBV24-1 and TRBJ2-3; 10 bases are shared with TRBD2. Losses at the gene ends were 3 bases for V and 0 bases for J; bases not matched to a gene: 8. Germline V gene lookup returns CDR1 KGHDR and CDR2 SFDVKD. This CDR3 has 18 residues.

Turning to this clone: A junction boundary mismatches the germline segment, possibly from a read error. This chain links TRBV19 with TRBJ1-2; a weak D match, TRBD1 (5 bases). The CDR3 covers 14 residues. Germline V gives CDR1 LNHDA, CDR2 SQIVND (reference sequence). CDR3 DNA: TGTGCCAGTAGTATGCAGGGATCGAACTATAGCTACACCTTC. This sequence encodes CASSMQGSNYSYTF.

The genes are TRBV6-1 and TRBJ1-2; 10 bases are a match to TRBD1. J was trimmed by 7 bases and V by 3 bases; bases with no gene match: 2. The CDR3 is made up of 13 amino acids. Per the germline V gene, CDR1 is MNHNS and CDR2 is SASEGT. The CDR3 DNA reads as TGTGCCAGCAGTGAGGGACAGGGGTTTGGCTACACCTTC. This gives the protein CASSEGQGFGYTF.

The chain links TRBV15 to TRBJ1-1; TRBD1 might be the D (6 bases). Trimming removed 0 bases at V and 5 bases at J, with 13 bases between. This CDR3 comprises 15 residues. Germline CDR1 and CDR2: LNHNV and YYDKDF (reference sequence). The CDR3, as DNA: TGTGCCACCAGCAGAGACAGGGGTTTTGGAACTGAAGCTTTCTTT. This codes for CATSRDRGFGTEAFF.

The chain couples TRBV19 to TRBJ2-5; D remains ambiguous. This CDR3 is 15 amino acids long. Germline V lookup: CDR1 LNHDA, CDR2 SQIVND (reference sequence). The ends were cut back, 3 bases at V and 5 bases at J, with 16 bases in the middle. CDR3 in DNA: TGTGCCAGTAGTATTGGAGTTGGAGTTAGCGAGACCCAGTACTTC. This codes for CASSIGVGVSETQYF.

V is TRBV19 and J is TRBJ2-5, with TRBD2 identical over 11 bases. Unmatched junction bases numbered 5, after V lost 5 bases and J lost 0 bases. This CDR3 has 16 amino acids. CDR1 and CDR2 from the germline V gene are LNHDA and SQIVND (reference sequence). The CDR3 DNA sequence: TGTGCCAGTAGTTCTCGACTAGCGGGATACCAAGAGACCCAGTACTTC. Translation gives CASSSRLAGYQETQYF.

This chain joins TRBV4-1 and TRBJ1-5; 7 bases line up with TRBD1. CDR3 length equals 13 residues. The germline gives CDR1 MGHRA, CDR2 YSYEKL. Losses at the gene ends were 1 base for V and 9 bases for J; bases not matched to a gene: 3. The CDR3 loop reads CASSQASGGPQHF. As DNA, the CDR3 is TGCGCCAGCAGCCAAGCATCAGGGGGGCCCCAGCATTTT.

This chain joins TRBV20-1 and TRBJ2-6; a weak D match, TRBD1 (6 bases). Deletions cut 3 bases from V and 3 bases from J, with 24 bases between. Germline CDR1 is DFQATT and CDR2 is SNEGSKA (reference sequence). The CDR3 is 19 amino acids. As DNA, the CDR3 is TGCAGTGCTAGTCAAGGGGGAACGGGATATGAACTTGGGGCCAACGTCCTGACTTTC. It encodes CSASQGGTGYELGANVLTF.

In this sample, this clone turned up once. The chain links TRBV19 to TRBJ2-5; TRBD2 matches 13 bases. Germline-derived CDR1 and CDR2 are LNHDA and SQIVND (reference sequence). The CDR3 spans 15 residues. V shed 6 bases, J shed 10 bases, and the junction held 11 bases outside the gene matches. The CDR3 nucleotides are TGTGCCAGTAGCGAACGGACTAGCGGGGGATTCGACCAGTACTTC. This translates into CASSERTSGGFDQYF.

The genes are TRBV11-3 and TRBJ2-1; possible D gene TRBD1, 5 bases. CDR1 and CDR2 from the germline V gene are SGHNT and YENEEA. V lost 4 bases and J 8 bases, leaving 9 bases between the germline ends. This CDR3 comprises 12 residues. The CDR3 sequence: CASSSLGDEQFF. The CDR3 DNA reads as TGTGCCAGCAGCTCATTAGGGGATGAGCAGTTCTTC.

The V and J genes are TRBV19 and TRBJ1-1; D gene uncertain. The V gene's germline CDR1 is LNHDA and CDR2 SQIVND (reference sequence). CDR3 length: 13 amino acids. Trimming left V 4 bases short and J 1 base short, with 7 bases between. The CDR3 spells CASSTTRNTEAFF. DNA for the CDR3: TGTGCCAGTAGTACGACAAGGAACACTGAAGCTTTCTTT. The full variable domain, with the rest looked up from reference TRBV19 and TRBJ1-1, is DGGITQSPKYLFRKEGQNVTLSCEQNLNHDAMYWYRQDPGQGLRLIYYSQIVNDFQKGDIAEGYSVSREKKESFPLTVTSAQKNPTAFYLCASSTTRNTEAFFGQGTRLTVV.

The chain recombines TRBV6-5 with TRBJ1-1, with D possibly matching TRBD1 (6 bases). This CDR3 is 13 amino acids long. The germline V gene has CDR1 MNHEY and CDR2 SVGAGI. V gave up 10 bases and J gave up 5 bases, with 17 bases separating them. In nucleotides, the CDR3 is TGTGCCACTACTTCTTTACAGGGAACTGAAGCTTTCTTT. It is translated as CATTSLQGTEAFF.